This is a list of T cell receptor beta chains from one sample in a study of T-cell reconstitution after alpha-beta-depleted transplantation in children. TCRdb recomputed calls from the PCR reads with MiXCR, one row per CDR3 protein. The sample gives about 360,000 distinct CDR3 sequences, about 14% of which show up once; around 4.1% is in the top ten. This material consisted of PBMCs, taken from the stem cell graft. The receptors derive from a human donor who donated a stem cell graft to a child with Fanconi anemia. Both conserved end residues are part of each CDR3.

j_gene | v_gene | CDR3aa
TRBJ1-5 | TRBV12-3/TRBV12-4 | CASRGGRGHNQPQHF
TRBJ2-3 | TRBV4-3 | CASSQGGGRSDTQYF
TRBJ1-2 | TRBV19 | CASKATNNYGYTF
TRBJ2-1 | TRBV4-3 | CASSSGLAGGFGAYNEQFF
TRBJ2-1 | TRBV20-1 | CSASQGQGHNEQFF
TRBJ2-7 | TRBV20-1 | CSARDPGEGSYEQYF
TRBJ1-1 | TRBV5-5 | CASSLVREPNEAFF
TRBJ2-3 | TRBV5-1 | CASSSALSETQYF
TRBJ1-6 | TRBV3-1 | CASSQDRDRTLHF
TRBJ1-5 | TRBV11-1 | CASSSIPGQAFDSNQPQHF
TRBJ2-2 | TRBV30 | CAWSAMTGGSGELFF
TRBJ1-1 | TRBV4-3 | CASSQDQAGGFTKGTEAFF
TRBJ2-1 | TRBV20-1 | CSARRRASTYGNEQFF
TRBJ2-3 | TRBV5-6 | CASSLRGVPLQPDTQYF
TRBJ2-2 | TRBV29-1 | CSATSFGQAGTGELFF
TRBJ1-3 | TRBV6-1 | CASSDTGFTIYF